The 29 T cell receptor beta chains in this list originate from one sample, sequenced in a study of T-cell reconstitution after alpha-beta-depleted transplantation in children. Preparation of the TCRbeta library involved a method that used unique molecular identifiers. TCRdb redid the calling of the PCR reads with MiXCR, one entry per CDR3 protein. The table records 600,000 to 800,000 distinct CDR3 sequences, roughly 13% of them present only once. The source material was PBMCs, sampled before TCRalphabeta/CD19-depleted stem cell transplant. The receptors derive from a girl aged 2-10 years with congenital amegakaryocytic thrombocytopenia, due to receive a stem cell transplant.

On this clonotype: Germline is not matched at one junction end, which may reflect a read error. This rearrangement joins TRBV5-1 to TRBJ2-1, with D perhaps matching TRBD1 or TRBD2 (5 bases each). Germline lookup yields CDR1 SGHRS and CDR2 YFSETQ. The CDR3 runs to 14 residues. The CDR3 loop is CASNLVVGTNEQFF. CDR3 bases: TGCGCCAGCAACTTGGTTGTGGGGACCAATGAGCAGTTCTTC.

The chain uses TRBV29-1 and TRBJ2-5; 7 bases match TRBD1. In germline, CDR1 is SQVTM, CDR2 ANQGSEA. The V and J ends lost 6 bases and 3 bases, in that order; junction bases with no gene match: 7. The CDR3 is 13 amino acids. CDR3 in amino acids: CSVQTGTEETQYF. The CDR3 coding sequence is TGCAGCGTCCAAACCGGGACAGAAGAGACCCAGTACTTC.

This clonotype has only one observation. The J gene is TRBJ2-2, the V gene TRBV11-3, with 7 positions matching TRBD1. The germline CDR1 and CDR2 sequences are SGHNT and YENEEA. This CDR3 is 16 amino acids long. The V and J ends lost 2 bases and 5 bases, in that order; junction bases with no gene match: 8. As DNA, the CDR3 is TGTGCCAGCAGCTTATTAGGAGTACAGGGGACCGGGGAGCTGTTTTTT. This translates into CASSLLGVQGTGELFF.

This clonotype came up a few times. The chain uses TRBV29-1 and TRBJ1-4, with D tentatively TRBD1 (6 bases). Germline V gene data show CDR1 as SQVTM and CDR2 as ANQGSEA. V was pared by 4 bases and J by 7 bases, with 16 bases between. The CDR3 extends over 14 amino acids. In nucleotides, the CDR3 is TGCAGCGTTGCCGAGAATAGGGGGGGTGAAAAACTGTTTTTT. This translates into CSVAENRGGEKLFF.

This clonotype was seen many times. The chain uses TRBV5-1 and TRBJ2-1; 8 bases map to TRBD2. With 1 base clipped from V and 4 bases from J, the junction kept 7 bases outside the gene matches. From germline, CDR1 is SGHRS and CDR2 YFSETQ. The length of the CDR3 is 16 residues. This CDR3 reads CASSLMSAGGYNEQFF. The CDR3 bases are TGCGCCAGCAGCTTGATGAGTGCGGGAGGATACAATGAGCAGTTCTTC.

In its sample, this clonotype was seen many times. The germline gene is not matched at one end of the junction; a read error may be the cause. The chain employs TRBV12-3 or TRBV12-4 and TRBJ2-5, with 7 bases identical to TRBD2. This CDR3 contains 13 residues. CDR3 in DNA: TGTGCCTGCAGTCTAAGCGGGAAAGAGACCCAGTACTTC. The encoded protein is CACSLSGKETQYF.

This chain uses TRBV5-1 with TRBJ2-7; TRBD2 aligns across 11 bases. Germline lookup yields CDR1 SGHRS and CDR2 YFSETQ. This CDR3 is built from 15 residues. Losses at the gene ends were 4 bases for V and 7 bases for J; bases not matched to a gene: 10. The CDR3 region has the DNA TGCGCCAGCAGCACCGGGACTAGCGGCGGTCAGGAGCAGTACTTC. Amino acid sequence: CASSTGTSGGQEQYF.

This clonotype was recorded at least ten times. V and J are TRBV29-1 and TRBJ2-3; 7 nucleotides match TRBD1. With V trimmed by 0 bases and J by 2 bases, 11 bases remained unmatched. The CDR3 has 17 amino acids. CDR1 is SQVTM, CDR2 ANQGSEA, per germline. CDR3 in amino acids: CSVEDSGQWGSTDTQYF. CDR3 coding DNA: TGCAGCGTTGAAGACTCGGGACAGTGGGGTTCCACAGATACGCAGTATTTT.

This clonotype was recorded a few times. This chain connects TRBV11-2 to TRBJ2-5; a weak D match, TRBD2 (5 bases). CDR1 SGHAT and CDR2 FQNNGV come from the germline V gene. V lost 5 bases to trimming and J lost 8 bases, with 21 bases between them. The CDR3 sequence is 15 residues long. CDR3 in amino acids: CASSPQFGVSDTQYF. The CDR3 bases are TGTGCCAGCAGCCCCCAGTTCGGGGTCAGCGATACCCAGTACTTC.

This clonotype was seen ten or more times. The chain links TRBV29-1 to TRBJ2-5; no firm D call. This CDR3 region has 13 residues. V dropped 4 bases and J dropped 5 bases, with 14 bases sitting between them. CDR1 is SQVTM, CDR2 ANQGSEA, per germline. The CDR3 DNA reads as TGCAGCGTTGGGCGACACGCCGAGGAGACCCAGTACTTC. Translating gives CSVGRHAEETQYF.

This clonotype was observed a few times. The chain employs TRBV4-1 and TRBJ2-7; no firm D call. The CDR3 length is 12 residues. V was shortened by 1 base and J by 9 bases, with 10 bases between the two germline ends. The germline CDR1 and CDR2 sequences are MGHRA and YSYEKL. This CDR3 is CASSQGASRQYF. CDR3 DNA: TGCGCCAGCAGCCAAGGAGCCTCGCGGCAGTACTTC.

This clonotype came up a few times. The CDR3 reads CASSLSDTLYEQYF. The DNA for the CDR3 is TGTGCCAGCAGTTTAAGTGACACACTCTACGAGCAGTACTTC. The V gene is TRBV27, the J gene TRBJ2-7; D is unclear. The CDR3 length is 14 residues. Germline values: CDR1 MNHEY, CDR2 SMNVEV (reference sequence). V was trimmed by 2 bases and J by 3 bases, leaving 11 bases between them.

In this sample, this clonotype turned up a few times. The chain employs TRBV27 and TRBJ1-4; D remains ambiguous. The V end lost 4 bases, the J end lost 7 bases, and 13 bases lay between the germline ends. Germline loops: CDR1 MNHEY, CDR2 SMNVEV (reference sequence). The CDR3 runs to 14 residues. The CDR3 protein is CASSSRPGREKLFF. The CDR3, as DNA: TGTGCCAGCAGTTCACGACCCGGACGTGAAAAACTGTTTTTT.

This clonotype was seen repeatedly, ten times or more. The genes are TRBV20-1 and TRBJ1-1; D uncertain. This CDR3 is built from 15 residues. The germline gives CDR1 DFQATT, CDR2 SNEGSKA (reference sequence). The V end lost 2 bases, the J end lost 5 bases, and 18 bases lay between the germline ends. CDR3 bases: TGCAGTGCTAGATCGGTTCGGGGAGAGAAGACTGAAGCTTTCTTT. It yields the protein CSARSVRGEKTEAFF.

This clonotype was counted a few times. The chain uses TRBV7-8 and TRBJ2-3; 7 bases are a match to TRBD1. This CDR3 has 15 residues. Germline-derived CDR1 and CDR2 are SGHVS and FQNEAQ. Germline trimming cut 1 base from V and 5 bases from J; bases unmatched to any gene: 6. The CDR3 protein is CASSLGTGRVDTQYF. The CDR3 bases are TGTGCCAGCAGCTTAGGGACAGGACGGGTAGATACGCAGTATTTT.

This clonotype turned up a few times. DNA of the CDR3: TGTGCCATCAGTAGCGGTTTTTTGGGTAGGGGCAGCGATGTACGAGTGCAGTACTTC. The encoded protein is CAISSGFLGRGSDVRVQYF. The V gene is TRBV10-3, the J gene TRBJ2-7, with D perhaps assigned TRBD1 or TRBD2 (5 bases each). Trimming left V 5 bases short and J 9 bases short, with 35 bases between. CDR3 length: 19 amino acids. Germline-derived CDR1 and CDR2 are ENHRY and SYGVKD.

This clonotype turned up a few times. CDR3 sequence: CAVHPGNQETQYF. The CDR3 DNA reads TGTGCCGTCCACCCGGGCAACCAAGAGACCCAGTACTTC. J is TRBJ2-5 and V is TRBV12-3 or TRBV12-4; D uncertain. The V end was cut by 11 bases, the J end by 0 bases, with 13 bases between. CDR3 size: 13 residues.

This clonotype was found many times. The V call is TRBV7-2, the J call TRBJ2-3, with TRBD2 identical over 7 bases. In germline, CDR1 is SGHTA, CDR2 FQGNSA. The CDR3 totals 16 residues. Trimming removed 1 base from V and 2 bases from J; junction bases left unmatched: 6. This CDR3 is CASSLVSGLNTDTQYF. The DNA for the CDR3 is TGTGCCAGCAGCTTAGTCTCGGGACTAAACACAGATACGCAGTATTTT.

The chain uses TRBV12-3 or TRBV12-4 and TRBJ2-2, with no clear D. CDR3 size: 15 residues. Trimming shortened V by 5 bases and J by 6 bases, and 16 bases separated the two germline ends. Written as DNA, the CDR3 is TGTGCCAGCAGTCACCCAGAGACCCGGTCCGGGGAGCTGTTTTTT. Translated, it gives CASSHPETRSGELFF.

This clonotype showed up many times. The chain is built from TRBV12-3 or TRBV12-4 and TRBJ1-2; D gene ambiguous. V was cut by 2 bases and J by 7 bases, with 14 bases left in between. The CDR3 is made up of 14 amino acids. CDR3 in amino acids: CASSLSRTETGYTF. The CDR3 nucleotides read TGTGCCAGCAGTTTATCTAGGACCGAAACTGGCTACACCTTC.

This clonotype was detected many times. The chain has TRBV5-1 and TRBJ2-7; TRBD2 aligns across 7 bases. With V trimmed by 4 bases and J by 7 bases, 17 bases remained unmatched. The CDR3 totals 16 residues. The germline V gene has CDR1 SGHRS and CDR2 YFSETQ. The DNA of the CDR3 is TGCGCCAGCAGCCCAACACCTAGCGGACCGTTTTATGAGCAGTACTTC. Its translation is CASSPTPSGPFYEQYF.

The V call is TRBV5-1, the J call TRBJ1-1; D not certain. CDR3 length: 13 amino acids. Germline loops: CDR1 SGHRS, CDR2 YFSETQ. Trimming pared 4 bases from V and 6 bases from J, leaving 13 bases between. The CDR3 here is CASSQGSMAEAFF. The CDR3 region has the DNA TGCGCCAGCAGCCAAGGGTCGATGGCTGAAGCTTTCTTT.

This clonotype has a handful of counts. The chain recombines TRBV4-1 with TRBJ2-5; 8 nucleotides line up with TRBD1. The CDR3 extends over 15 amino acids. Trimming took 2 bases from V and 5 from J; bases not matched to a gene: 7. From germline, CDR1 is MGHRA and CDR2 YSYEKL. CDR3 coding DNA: TGCGCCAGCAGCCAATGGACAGGGCGGTCCGAGACCCAGTACTTC. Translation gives CASSQWTGRSETQYF.

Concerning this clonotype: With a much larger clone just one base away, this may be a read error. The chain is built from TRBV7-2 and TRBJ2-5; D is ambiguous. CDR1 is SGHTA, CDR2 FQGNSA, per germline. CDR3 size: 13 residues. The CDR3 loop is CASSPQLQETQCF. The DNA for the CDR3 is TGTGCCAGCAGCCCACAGCTCCAAGAGACCCAGTGCTTC.

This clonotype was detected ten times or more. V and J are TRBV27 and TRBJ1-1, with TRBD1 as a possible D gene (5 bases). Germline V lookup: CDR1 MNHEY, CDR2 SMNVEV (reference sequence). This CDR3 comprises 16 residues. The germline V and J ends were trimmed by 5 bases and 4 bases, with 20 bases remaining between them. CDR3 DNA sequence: TGTGCCAGCAGTGCAGGGACGGGGATGGCGGGCACTGAAGCTTTCTTT. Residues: CASSAGTGMAGTEAFF.

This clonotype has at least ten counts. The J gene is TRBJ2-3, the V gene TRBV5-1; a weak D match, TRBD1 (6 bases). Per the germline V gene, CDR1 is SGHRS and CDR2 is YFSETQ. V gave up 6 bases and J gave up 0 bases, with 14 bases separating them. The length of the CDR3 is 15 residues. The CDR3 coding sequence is TGCGCCAGCATCCGGGACACCACTAGCACAGATACGCAGTATTTT. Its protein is CASIRDTTSTDTQYF.

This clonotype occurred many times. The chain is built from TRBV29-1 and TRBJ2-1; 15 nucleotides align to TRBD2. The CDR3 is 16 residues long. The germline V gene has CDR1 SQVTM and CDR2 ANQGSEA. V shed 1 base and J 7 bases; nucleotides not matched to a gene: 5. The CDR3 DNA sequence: TGCAGCGTTGAAGGGACTAGCGGGAGGGCTGCGAATGAGCAGTTCTTC. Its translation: CSVEGTSGRAANEQFF.

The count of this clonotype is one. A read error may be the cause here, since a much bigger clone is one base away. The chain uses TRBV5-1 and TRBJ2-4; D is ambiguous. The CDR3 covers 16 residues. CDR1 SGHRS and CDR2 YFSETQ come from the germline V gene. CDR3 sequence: CASSLEARSVGNIQSF. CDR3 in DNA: TGCGCCAGCAGCTTGGAGGCTAGAAGTGTAGGAAACATTCAGTCCTTC. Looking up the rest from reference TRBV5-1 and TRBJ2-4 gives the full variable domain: KAGVTQTPRYLIKTRGQQVTLSCSPISGHRSVSWYQQTPGQGLQFLFEYFSETQRNKGNFPGRFSGRQFSNSRSEMNVSTLELGDSALYLCASSLEARSVGNIQSFGAGTRLSVL.

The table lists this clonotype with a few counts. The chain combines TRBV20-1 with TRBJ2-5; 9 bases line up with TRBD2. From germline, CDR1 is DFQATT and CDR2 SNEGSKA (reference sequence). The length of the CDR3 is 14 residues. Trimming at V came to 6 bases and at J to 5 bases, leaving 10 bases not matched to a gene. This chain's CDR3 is CSAPRLADPETQYF. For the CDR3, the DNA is TGCAGTGCCCCCCGACTAGCGGACCCCGAGACCCAGTACTTC.